This T cell receptor (beta chain) is drawn from a study of T cells in Graves' hyperthyroidism and ophthalmopathy. Participants, patients aged 18 to 65, had newly diagnosed hyperthyroidism with a duration under 2 months. In its sample, this clonotype was seen many times. Its target is unknown. Authors of the study amplified TCR beta CDR3 regions from RNA transcripts. Researchers ran a first-round RT-PCR on the TCR CDR3 using the HTBI primer set. TCRdb passed the multiplex PCR reads through MiXCR, listing each CDR3 protein once. The table lists around 720,000 distinct CDR3 sequences, around 40% of them singletons. V was pared by 9 bases and J by 4 bases, with 15 bases between. The CDR3 loop spans 13 amino acids. Germline V gene sequence: CDR1 LNHDA, CDR2 SQIVND (reference sequence). Study-level findings and limits: Blood held most thyroid clonotypes expanded above 0.001 frequency.

Sequencing was carried out using blood. This sequence was found in a woman between 35 and 50 years old with Graves' hyperthyroidism. V gene TRBV19 combines with J gene TRBJ1-1, with a weak D call TRBD1 (6 bases). For the CDR3, the DNA is TGTGCCAGCATACAGGGCCAGCGCACTGAAGCTTTCTTT. Translated, it gives CASIQGQRTEAFF. Complete variable domain (other parts from reference TRBV19 and TRBJ1-1): DGGITQSPKYLFRKEGQNVTLSCEQNLNHDAMYWYRQDPGQGLRLIYYSQIVNDFQKGDIAEGYSVSREKKESFPLTVTSAQKNPTAFYLCASIQGQRTEAFFGQGTRLTVV.